The T cell receptor (beta chain) described here comes from a study of T cell responses to AZD1222 COVID-19 vaccine. Points from the study as a whole: Spike regions recognized by vaccine-associated CD4 TCRs spanned the protein, led by 160-218 and 743-854. Females outnumbered males among donors, who were mostly white British; clonal diversity was possibly underestimated.

Remarks on this clone: Its antigen is still unknown.

Generated by immunoSEQ multiplex PCR, the TCRdb table keeps only in-frame clones and is missing some. Of about 160,000 clones listed, about 92% are singletons. Germline-derived CDR1 and CDR2 are SGHDT and YYEEEE. V was trimmed by 4 bases and J by 8 bases, leaving 13 bases between them. This CDR3 spans 14 amino acids. This specimen was peripheral blood, taken 28 days after the second AZD1222 dose. The clonotype was recovered from an adult who received the AZD1222 COVID-19 vaccine. V and J are TRBV5-6 and TRBJ1-6; D not certain. CDR3 protein: CASSHRAADSPLHF. CDR3 coding DNA: TGTGCCAGCAGCCACCGGGCCGCGGATTCACCCCTCCACTTT.